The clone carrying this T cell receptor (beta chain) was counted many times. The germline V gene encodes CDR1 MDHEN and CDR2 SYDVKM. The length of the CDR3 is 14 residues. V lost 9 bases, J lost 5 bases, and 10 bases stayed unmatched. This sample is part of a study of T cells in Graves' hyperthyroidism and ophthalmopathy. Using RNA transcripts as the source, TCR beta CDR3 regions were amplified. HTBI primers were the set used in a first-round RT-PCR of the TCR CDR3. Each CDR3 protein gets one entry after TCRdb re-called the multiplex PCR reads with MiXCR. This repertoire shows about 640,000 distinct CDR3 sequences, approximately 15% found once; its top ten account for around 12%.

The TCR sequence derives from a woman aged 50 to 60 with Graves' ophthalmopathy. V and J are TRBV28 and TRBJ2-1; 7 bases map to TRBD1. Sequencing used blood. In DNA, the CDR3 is TGTGCCAGTCAAAACAGGGGCCCGAACAATGAGCAGTTCTTC. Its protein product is CASQNRGPNNEQFF.